A selection of T cell receptor beta chains follows, all from one sample in a study of cytomegalovirus exposure and HLA in healthy donors. The method was immunoSEQ multiplex PCR; TCRdb's version includes in-frame clones alone and lacks a portion of them. There are 150,000 to 200,000 clones in the sample; 70% to 90% occur only once, and roughly 7.5% lies in the top ten. The material sequenced was PBMCs. These receptors were taken from a woman aged 25-40 years in good health and CMV-seropositive. Both conserved end residues are part of each CDR3. Fields, in order: clone size, V gene, D gene, J gene, CDR3 protein, CDR3 DNA. A D gene is named only where the DNA matches it firmly. The size field is filled for only some rows; it gives once, few, many or a size class.

>NA|TRBV5-4|TRBD1|TRBJ2-1
CASSAGQGSYNEQFF
TGTGCCAGCAGCGCGGGACAGGGGTCCTACAATGAGCAGTTCTTC
>NA|TRBV18|NA|TRBJ1-1
CASSLGATEAFF
TGTGCCAGCTCACTAGGGGCCACTGAAGCTTTCTTT
>NA|TRBV20-1|NA|TRBJ1-2
CSARNPGGYTF
TGCAGTGCTAGGAACCCCGGGGGCTACACCTTC
>NA|TRBV2|TRBD1|TRBJ2-5
CASSDEGQGAGEQYF
TGTGCCAGCAGTGATGAGGGACAGGGGGCAGGTGAGCAGTACTTC
>NA|TRBV6-1|NA|TRBJ1-5
CASSEDLIRSNQPQHF
TGTGCCAGCAGTGAAGATTTGATTCGGAGCAATCAGCCCCAGCATTTT
>once|TRBV9|NA|TRBJ1-5
CASSVQGYSNQPQHF
TGTGCCAGCAGCGTACAGGGGTATAGCAATCAGCCCCAGCATTTT
>NA|TRBV2|NA|TRBJ1-2
CASLDGGRRYGYTF
TGTGCCAGTTTGGACGGGGGAAGAAGATATGGCTACACCTTC
>NA|TRBV7-8|NA|TRBJ1-6
CASSHENRFNSPLHF
TGTGCCAGCAGCCATGAAAACAGATTTAATTCACCCCTCCACTTT
>NA|TRBV10-3|NA|TRBJ2-3
CAISGRTDSTDTQYF
TGTGCCATCAGTGGCCGGACAGACTCCACAGATACGCAGTATTTT
>NA|TRBV7-2|NA|TRBJ1-2
CASSADRNYGYTF
TGTGCCAGCAGCGCTGATAGAAACTATGGCTACACCTTC
>NA|TRBV29-1|TRBD1|TRBJ1-1
CSAQARTGMAEAFF
TGCAGCGCGCAGGCGAGGACAGGGATGGCTGAAGCTTTCTTT
>NA|TRBV4-1|NA|TRBJ1-5
CASSRESSSGNQPQHF
TGCGCCAGCAGCCGAGAATCCTCTTCGGGCAATCAGCCCCAGCATTTT
>NA|TRBV7-3|TRBD2|TRBJ2-2
CASSFAGGDTGELFF
TGTGCCAGCAGCTTCGCGGGGGGGGACACCGGGGAGCTGTTTTTT
>few|TRBV28|TRBD1|TRBJ2-2
CASGLDRAGLTGELFF
TGTGCCAGCGGACTTGACAGGGCAGGTCTTACCGGGGAGCTGTTTTTT
>NA|TRBV10-3|TRBD2|TRBJ2-3
CAIRRLAGSTDTQYF
TGTGCCATCAGGCGACTAGCGGGGAGCACAGATACGCAGTATTTT
>NA|TRBV11-2|NA|TRBJ2-4
CASSPGMRNIQYF
TGTGCCAGCAGCCCGGGAATGAGAAACATTCAGTACTTC
>once|TRBV7-2|TRBD1|TRBJ2-7
CASRIGGRYEQYF
TGTGCCAGCAGGATAGGGGGCAGGTACGAGCAGTACTTC
>once|TRBV18|TRBD1|TRBJ2-2
CASSPTGGNTGELFF
TGTGCCAGCTCCCCGACAGGGGGCAACACCGGGGAGCTGTTTTTT
>NA|TRBV7-9|NA|TRBJ1-2
CASSFPQGNDYGYTF
TGTGCCAGCAGCTTCCCTCAGGGAAACGACTATGGCTACACCTTC
>NA|TRBV19|TRBD1|TRBJ2-1
CASSIGFGTGGIGQFF
TGTGCCAGTAGTATAGGATTCGGGACAGGGGGGATCGGGCAGTTCTTC
>once|TRBV5-1|TRBD1|TRBJ2-7
CASSSGQGAFYEQYF
TGCGCCAGCAGTTCCGGACAGGGGGCTTTTTACGAGCAGTACTTC
>NA|TRBV29-1|TRBD2|TRBJ2-5
CSVSGGGWETQYF
TGCAGCGTTAGCGGGGGGGGCTGGGAGACCCAGTACTTC
>NA|TRBV18|TRBD1|TRBJ1-1
CASSSGGMNTEAFF
TGTGCCAGCTCATCAGGGGGGATGAACACTGAAGCTTTCTTT
>NA|TRBV27|TRBD1|TRBJ1-4
CASSEGQGLYEKLFF
TGTGCCAGCAGTGAAGGACAGGGGCTTTATGAAAAACTGTTTTTT
>NA|TRBV6-5|NA|TRBJ1-2
CASSFKPGHLGYGYTF
TGTGCCAGCAGTTTTAAACCGGGACATCTCGGCTATGGCTACACCTTC
>NA|TRBV29-1|NA|TRBJ2-5
CSVMAQETQYF
TGCAGCGTTATGGCTCAAGAGACCCAGTACTTC
>NA|TRBV7-2|TRBD1|TRBJ1-2
CASRDPGGSYGYTF
TGTGCCAGCAGGGACCCAGGGGGATCCTATGGCTACACCTTC
>NA|TRBV6-6|NA|TRBJ1-2
CASSYVRVGDYGYTF
TGTGCCAGCAGTTACGTAAGGGTGGGAGACTATGGCTACACCTTC
>NA|TRBV6-1|NA|TRBJ2-2
CASTYTGELFF
TGTGCCAGCACCTACACCGGGGAGCTGTTTTTT
>once|TRBV7-2|NA|TRBJ1-1
CASSLARGGAVSFF
TGTGCCAGCAGCTTAGCGCGGGGGGGCGCGGTGTCTTTCTTT
>NA|TRBV19|NA|TRBJ1-2
CASSIRGRHYGYTF
TGTGCCAGTAGTATCAGGGGCCGGCACTATGGCTACACCTTC
>NA|TRBV7-9|TRBD2|TRBJ2-7
CASSPGVLAGGGEQYF
TGTGCCAGCAGTCCAGGGGTACTAGCGGGGGGTGGCGAGCAGTACTTC
>NA|TRBV10-3|TRBD1|TRBJ1-1
CATERTGGPEAFF
TGTGCCACCGAAAGGACAGGGGGACCTGAAGCTTTCTTT
>NA|TRBV28|NA|TRBJ1-2
CASSLSGHYYGYTF
TGTGCCAGCAGTCTGTCGGGACACTACTATGGCTACACCTTC
>NA|TRBV10-3|NA|TRBJ1-4
CATQGSGTNEKLFF
TGTGCCACCCAGGGGTCTGGAACTAATGAAAAACTGTTTTTT
>few|TRBV5-4|NA|TRBJ1-1
CASSLEGDLAGAFF
TGTGCCAGCAGCTTGGAGGGGGACCTCGCGGGAGCTTTCTTT
>NA|TRBV9|TRBD1|TRBJ1-5
CASSIDQGAGQPQHF
TGTGCCAGCAGCATCGACCAGGGGGCAGGTCAGCCCCAGCATTTT
>NA|TRBV7-7|NA|TRBJ2-1
CASSSRVGEAQFF
TGTGCCAGCAGCTCCAGGGTCGGAGAGGCCCAGTTCTTC
>once|TRBV11-3|TRBD1|TRBJ2-5
CASSLGQGTDRQETQYF
TGTGCCAGCAGCTTAGGACAGGGAACAGACCGTCAAGAGACCCAGTACTTC
>NA|TRBV19|NA|TRBJ1-6
CASSSRTVRYNSPLHF
TGTGCCAGTAGTTCTAGGACAGTTCGGTATAATTCACCCCTCCACTTT
>NA|TRBV27|TRBD1|TRBJ1-2
CASSLTGGRFGYTF
TGTGCCAGCAGCCTCACAGGGGGTCGGTTTGGCTACACCTTC
>NA|TRBV5-8|NA|TRBJ1-4
CASSLEGASRNEKLFF
TGTGCCAGCAGTTTGGAAGGGGCGAGCCGTAATGAAAAACTGTTTTTT
>NA|TRBV7-2|TRBD1|TRBJ2-6
CASSSQLGGQGALTF
TGTGCCAGCAGCTCACAGCTTGGGGGACAGGGGGCCCTGACTTTC
>NA|TRBV6-1|NA|TRBJ1-5
CASSEAPGGNQPQHF
TGTGCCAGCAGTGAAGCGCCAGGGGGCAATCAGCCCCAGCATTTT
>NA|TRBV29-1|TRBD1|TRBJ1-1
CSAGDSPGHTEAFF
TGCAGCGCGGGGGACAGCCCCGGGCACACTGAAGCCTTCTTT
>NA|TRBV19|NA|TRBJ2-7
CASRLGRDSYEQYF
TGTGCCAGTAGGCTAGGCAGGGACTCCTACGAGCAGTACTTC
>NA|TRBV6-5|NA|TRBJ1-5
CASSASIDNQPQHF
TGTGCCAGCAGCGCCTCTATAGACAATCAGCCCCAGCATTTT
>NA|TRBV27|NA|TRBJ1-6
CASSLLNSPLHF
TGTGCCAGCAGTTTGTTAAATTCACCCCTCCACTTT
>NA|TRBV5-4|NA|TRBJ2-7
CASSLGGQPSSYEQYF
TGTGCCAGCAGCTTGGGGGGGCAACCGAGCTCCTACGAGCAGTACTTC
>NA|TRBV29-1|TRBD1|TRBJ2-7
CSAGTDREQYF
TGCAGCGCTGGGACAGACCGCGAGCAGTACTTC